The 17 T cell receptor beta chains below come from one sample, sequenced in a study of alternative splicing in chronic myeloid leukemia remission (dated by TCRdb to the early 2020s). The meaning of the sample's time point label: chronic-phase CML before TKI therapy (screening/day 1). Libraries came from bulk RNA-seq. Instrument on record: Illumina HiSeq 2500. The TruSeq Stranded RNA sample prep kit was used to generate libraries of poly-A-enriched mRNA from an input of approximately 0.97 ug total RNA. The reads were reprocessed in TCRdb, with one entry per CDR3 protein sequence and no accompanying DNA. The sample has fewer than 50 distinct CDR3 sequences on record. Sequenced material: PBMCs or total blood leukocytes (not recorded which), taken at diagnosis. The receptor set was obtained from an adult with chronic myeloid leukemia.

The V call is TRBV27, the J call TRBJ2-2; the D call from TCRdb, TRBD2, cannot be confirmed without DNA. This CDR3 comprises 16 residues. In germline, CDR1 is MNHEY, CDR2 SMNVEV (reference sequence). Here the CDR3 reads CASSPPGWQINGELFF.

The chain carries TRBV12-3 or TRBV12-4 and TRBJ2-7. The CDR3 totals 13 residues. CDR3 region: CASKRTNSYEQYF.

The rearrangement links TRBV28 to TRBJ1-2. Germline V lookup: CDR1 MDHEN, CDR2 SYDVKM. CDR3 length: 14 residues. CDR3 in amino acids: CASSPDIGARGYTF.

The table lists this clonotype with a few counts. This chain's CDR3 is CASSLAVGVIAEAFF. The genes are TRBV7-6 and TRBJ1-1. The V gene's germline CDR1 is SGHVS and CDR2 FNYEAQ. The CDR3 has 15 amino acids.

The chain is built from TRBV19 and TRBJ2-1; without DNA, the TCRdb call of TRBD2 cannot be checked. The CDR3 spans 15 residues. Germline CDR1 and CDR2: LNHDA and SQIVND (reference sequence). The chain's CDR3 is CASSRTILNYNEQFF.

V gene TRBV19 combines with J gene TRBJ2-2; there is no DNA to check the TCRdb D call of TRBD2. CDR1 is LNHDA, CDR2 SQIVND, per germline (reference sequence). The CDR3 has 15 residues. CDR3 in amino acids: CASSIALLGTGELFF.

The CDR3 protein is CASSPWTGGGNQPQHF. The chain joins TRBV5-1 to TRBJ1-5; checking the TCRdb D call of TRBD1 is not possible without DNA. CDR1 and CDR2 (germline): SGHRS, YFSETQ. CDR3 size: 16 residues. Variable domain in full (rest from reference TRBV5-1 and TRBJ1-5): KAGVTQTPRYLIKTRGQQVTLSCSPISGHRSVSWYQQTPGQGLQFLFEYFSETQRNKGNFPGRFSGRQFSNSRSEMNVSTLELGDSALYLCASSPWTGGGNQPQHFGDGTRLSIL.

The chain combines TRBV29-1 with TRBJ2-7; no DNA is available, so the TRBD2 call from TCRdb remains unchecked. Germline CDR1 is SQVTM and CDR2 is ANQGSEA. CDR3 length equals 14 residues. The CDR3 spells CSARLALRGYEQYF.

The CDR3 spells CSASPSGSTYEQYF. The rearrangement links TRBV20-1 to TRBJ2-7; TCRdb's D gene call, TRBD2, goes unchecked for lack of DNA. Germline V lookup: CDR1 DFQATT, CDR2 SNEGSKA (reference sequence). The CDR3 contains 14 residues.

V and J are TRBV7-9 and TRBJ2-3. Per the germline V gene, CDR1 is SEHNR and CDR2 is FQNEAQ (reference sequence). The CDR3 is made up of 11 amino acids. The CDR3: CASSHADTQYF.

The chain uses TRBV23-1 and TRBJ1-5. TRBV23-1 is an ORF for which the function is uncertain. The CDR3 loop spans 11 amino acids. Here the CDR3 reads CASSSRQPQHF.

The chain couples TRBV27 to TRBJ1-1. This CDR3 has 13 residues. Germline lookup yields CDR1 MNHEY and CDR2 SMNVEV (reference sequence). The CDR3 loop is CASSIVANTEAFF.

CDR3 region: CASSQDLSGSEQFF. V is TRBV4-1 and J is TRBJ2-1. The CDR3 totals 14 residues. In germline, CDR1 is MGHRA, CDR2 YSYEKL.

The chain links TRBV5-4 to TRBJ2-1; TCRdb calls TRBD1, which cannot be checked without DNA. From germline, CDR1 is SGHNT and CDR2 YYREEE (reference sequence). The CDR3 runs to 15 residues. The CDR3 protein is CASSLLGTGGNEQFF.

The V gene is TRBV4-2, the J gene TRBJ2-1; lacking DNA, the TRBD2 call made by TCRdb goes unchecked. CDR1 and CDR2 from the germline V gene are LGHNA and YNFKEQ. The CDR3 extends over 14 amino acids. CDR3 region: CASSQAGLYNEQFF.

The chain couples TRBV25/OR9-2 to TRBJ1-2; absent DNA, TCRdb's TRBD1 call cannot be checked. TRBV25/OR9-2 is labeled a pseudogene. The CDR3 contains 15 residues. CDR3 loop: CASSETDRGPVGYTF.

The table lists this clonotype with a count of one. V is TRBV18 and J is TRBJ1-1. The CDR3 contains 13 residues. Germline-derived CDR1 and CDR2 are KGHSH and LQKENI. CDR3 sequence reads: CASSTDGNTEAFF.